This T cell receptor (beta chain) derives from a study of T cell responses to AZD1222 COVID-19 vaccine. Study-level points and caveats: Targeting of unmutated variant regions was reportedly seen in nearly half of spike-specific TCRs. No day 14 peak samples; only post-peak repertoires were characterized. The CD4 TCRs associated with vaccination extended across spike and predominated at 160-218 and 743-854. Just a handful of AZD1222 recipients were seropositive at baseline.

The table came from immunoSEQ multiplex PCR; TCRdb's copy has only in-frame clones and leaves some out. The sample yields roughly 93,000 clones, over 85% seen once. Concerning this clone: Its antigen is undetermined.

Germline V gene sequence: CDR1 SGHTA, CDR2 FQGNSA. The CDR3 is 14 amino acids. Trimming took off 4 bases at V and 5 bases at J, with 11 bases between the two ends. V gene TRBV7-2 combines with J gene TRBJ2-2, with a possible D match to TRBD1 (7 bases). This TCR came from an adult in good health. The sequences come from peripheral blood, collected on day 0 of MenACWY control vaccination. CDR3 region: CASSSGGMTGELFF. The CDR3, as DNA: TGTGCCAGCAGCTCAGGGGGGATGACCGGGGAGCTGTTTTTT.